This T cell receptor beta chain was recorded in a study of blood T cell repertoires in COVID-19 (dated by TCRdb to about 2020). About the full investigation: Samples covering the acute and convalescent phases of COVID-19 were provided by collaborators in the United States, Italy and Spain. Where available, HLA class I and class II types were taken from metadata supplied by the sample provider and were not determined by assay-based typing. The sample metadata nearly always contained a de-identified subject ID, COVID-19 status, age in years and sex. Samples were obtained from the ongoing ImmuneRACE study (first 160 participants) and from about 1,300 subjects provided by 6 global collaborators. The prospective study material was composed of cDNA or gDNA derived from T cells, B-cell-depleted T cells, or PBMCs. The dataset comprised deeply sampled blood TCRbeta repertoires from subjects exposed to, actively infected with, or recovered from COVID-19. A freely available public database, intended as a resource for researchers studying the immune response to SARS-CoV-2, is where the repertoires were released.

Comments on this clone: The clone's antigen remains unknown. No base-level quality is on record; no much larger clone is a single base apart.

Whole blood was collected in K2EDTA tubes by collaborating institutions according to the institutions' own protocols. Collaborator samples were shipped for TCRbeta analysis as frozen whole blood, isolated PBMCs, or DNA extracted from either sample type. Broad study findings and their caveats: How much clinical and demographic metadata was included differed by source and by participant, and the metadata was provided uncurated.

The immunoSEQ Assay, a bias-controlled multiplex PCR, was used to amplify TCRbeta CDR3 regions from genomic DNA. The study's processing was this. Nucleated cell counts per sample were estimated from amplification of reference gene primers within the assay. To quantify the absolute abundance of each unique TCRbeta CDR3 rearrangement, sequence reads were collapsed and filtered. Productive Simpson clonality was computed per sample as the square root of Simpson's diversity index over productive rearrangements. Imported from immuneACCESS, the table was reduced by TCRdb to in-frame sequences with V and J called. These copies leave out some clones; in studies compared against another copy, an unresolved V gene accounts for under half, and the cause of the remainder is not known. V, J and clone size are those of that table, while D and trimming were read from the DNA. For this sample there are about 17,000 clones; roughly four fifths appear just once. The ten largest clones take up about 26% of the sample.

V is shortened by 3 bases, J by 4 bases, and the region joining them spans 27 bases. The CDR3, cysteine through phenylalanine, is 20 amino acids long. Only the CDR3 portion is preserved as DNA: 60 bases, with reading frame beginning at the first base. The germline V gene provides CDR1 MDHEN and CDR2 SYDVKM. The clonotype was recovered from a woman aged 70 to 79 with active COVID-19. The receptor chain draws on TRBV28 and TRBJ1-4; possibly the D gene is TRBD1, per 6 matching bases. The sample taken for sequencing was peripheral blood. The nucleotides read TGTGCCAGCAGTTTGGGGGGGCTGGAACTCCCCAATAACCATAATGAAAAACTGTTTTTT. Its protein product is CASSLGGLELPNNHNEKLFF.